A selection of T cell receptor beta chains follows, all from one sample in a study of T-cell memory formation after mild COVID-19. TCRdb passed the 5' RACE reads through MiXCR, listing each CDR3 protein once. The sample consists of a few hundred thousand distinct CDR3 sequences, more than 20% of them appearing once. What was sequenced was PBMCs or a T cell subset sorted from them (not recorded which). The receptors were gathered from an adult woman who had mild COVID-19 (a few samples of this study predate the infection). Cell type and time point are not known. Both conserved end residues are part of each CDR3. Fields, in order: V gene, J gene, clone size, CDR3 protein. Only part of the rows carry a size: once, few, many, or a class if the clone is expanded.

TRBV5-1	TRBJ2-2	few	CASSKGQDTGELFF
TRBV5-1	TRBJ2-6	few	CASSLGSSSGANVLTF
TRBV18	TRBJ2-7	-	CASSPSQHYEQYF
TRBV6-6	TRBJ1-2	-	CASSPTRSLGGYTF
TRBV12-3/TRBV12-4	TRBJ1-5	few	CASSSGQGKNQPQHF
TRBV5-1	TRBJ1-2	-	CASSLDDLRGYTF
TRBV29-1	TRBJ2-1	few	CSTWLVPHEQFF
TRBV30	TRBJ1-5	-	CAWSDTGVGQPQHF
TRBV11-1	TRBJ2-5	few	CASSPGIRDGTQYF
TRBV7-8	TRBJ2-5	few	CASSLARGPLETQYF
TRBV24-1	TRBJ2-2	-	CATRGTGGNTGELFF